This T cell receptor beta chain was found in a study of T cell changes during pregnancy in multiple sclerosis. Generated by immunoSEQ multiplex PCR, the TCRdb table keeps only in-frame clones and is missing some. The sample shows more than 55,000 clones, 94% of them seen only once. This CDR3 contains 13 residues. V lost 5 bases and J lost 1, with 6 bases in between. From germline, CDR1 is SGHAT and CDR2 FQNNGV. This clonotype originated in a female donor with multiple sclerosis, enrolled in a pregnancy study. J is TRBJ1-5 and V is TRBV11-2, with D maybe TRBD1 (5 bases). The sample was CD8+ T cells from peripheral blood mononuclear cells, taken in the third trimester of pregnancy. The chain's CDR3 is CASSRQSNQPQHF. The CDR3 DNA sequence: TGTGCCAGCAGCCGACAGAGCAATCAGCCCCAGCATTTT.